This passage covers 19 T cell receptor beta chains from one sample sequenced in a study of blood T cell repertoires in COVID-19. Clones were sequenced by immunoSEQ multiplex PCR, and TCRdb holds only the in-frame ones, with some missing. Of under 300,000 clones listed, 90% to 95% were seen once; the top ten hold 1% to 1.5%. The sample consisted of PBMCs or T cells enriched from blood (not recorded which). The receptors originated from a human donor in a cohort exposed to, infected with or recovered from COVID-19 (not recorded which). The donor label of this sample is uncertain.

This sequence joins TRBV30 and TRBJ1-5; possibly TRBD1 for D (5 bases). This CDR3 is built from 13 residues. Trimming took off 7 bases at V and 5 bases at J, with 15 bases between the two ends. Germline-derived CDR1 and CDR2 are GTSNPN and SVGIG (reference sequence). The chain's CDR3 is CAFGGGMDQPQHF. The CDR3 coding sequence is TGTGCCTTCGGCGGGGGGATGGATCAGCCCCAGCATTTT.

This clone was seen only once. The chain is built from TRBV5-1 and TRBJ2-2; 7 bases fit TRBD1. Trimming took 4 bases from V and 5 from J; bases not matched to a gene: 2. This CDR3 spans 13 amino acids. Per the germline V gene, CDR1 is SGHRS and CDR2 is YFSETQ. CDR3 in DNA: TGCGCCAGCAGCGGGACAGTGACCGGGGAGCTGTTTTTT. It encodes CASSGTVTGELFF.

The chain recombines TRBV7-9 with TRBJ1-2; unclear D gene. V was cut by 1 base and J by 4 bases, with 16 bases left in between. Germline CDR1 is SEHNR and CDR2 is FQNEAQ (reference sequence). CDR3 length: 16 amino acids. Here the CDR3 reads CASSLDLSRTSYGYTF. As DNA, the CDR3 is TGTGCCAGCAGCTTAGACCTCTCCAGGACTTCCTATGGCTACACCTTC.

This sequence joins TRBV19 and TRBJ1-2, with D possibly TRBD1 on 6 matching bases. V lost 5 bases and J 3 bases, leaving 13 bases between the germline ends. Germline V lookup: CDR1 LNHDA, CDR2 SQIVND (reference sequence). The CDR3 runs 14 residues. CDR3: CASSGSQGYYGYTF. DNA for the CDR3: TGTGCCAGTAGTGGATCACAGGGATACTATGGCTACACCTTC.

This chain uses TRBV5-6 with TRBJ2-5; D possibly corresponds to TRBD1 (6 bases). CDR3 size: 16 residues. V was clipped by 2 bases and J by 2 bases, with 16 bases between them. CDR1 and CDR2 from the germline V gene are SGHDT and YYEEEE. The CDR3 is CASSLRAGVVQETQYF. In DNA, the CDR3 is TGTGCCAGCAGCTTAAGGGCAGGGGTGGTTCAAGAGACCCAGTACTTC.

V gene TRBV28 combines with J gene TRBJ1-1, with TRBD1 as a possible D gene (5 bases). Germline loops: CDR1 MDHEN, CDR2 SYDVKM. CDR3 length: 15 amino acids. The V end lost 6 bases, the J end lost 1 base, and 15 bases lay between the germline ends. CDR3 amino acids: CASRGGDGQNTEAFF. The CDR3 DNA reads TGTGCCAGCAGGGGAGGAGACGGACAGAACACTGAAGCTTTCTTT.

This clone was recorded once. Other DNA sequences in the sample encode the same CDR3. The chain uses TRBV20-1 and TRBJ2-7; 9 bases are shared with TRBD2. After removal of 6 bases from V and 0 bases from J, the junction contained 6 bases not matched to a gene. CDR3 length: 14 residues. The germline CDR1 and CDR2 sequences are DFQATT and SNEGSKA (reference sequence). CDR3 loop: CSASSGGRSYEQYF. The CDR3, as DNA: TGCAGTGCCAGTAGCGGGGGCCGCTCCTACGAGCAGTACTTC.

Written as DNA, the CDR3 is TGTGCCAGCAGCTTAAAGCAGGGGCAGTTCTTC. Translation: CASSLKQGQFF. The gene calls are TRBV7-3 and TRBJ2-1; possibly TRBD1 for D (5 bases). The CDR3 has 11 amino acids. The ends were cut back, 1 base at V and 12 bases at J, with 7 bases in the middle. Germline CDR1 and CDR2: SGHTA and FQGTGA.

The chain joins TRBV11-2 to TRBJ2-2, with 9 bases matching TRBD2. This CDR3 has 15 residues. The germline CDR1 and CDR2 sequences are SGHAT and FQNNGV. After removal of 6 bases from V and 8 bases from J, the junction contained 10 bases not matched to a gene. CDR3 coding DNA: TGTGCCAGCAGGCGCCCCGCTAGCGGGGCTGGGGAGCTGTTTTTT. Protein product: CASRRPASGAGELFF. The whole variable domain, filled in from reference TRBV11-2 and TRBJ2-2, reads EAGVAQSPRYKIIEKRQSVAFWCNPISGHATLYWYQQILGQGPKLLIQFQNNGVVDDSQLPKDRFSAERLKGVDSTLKIQPAKLEDSAVYLCASRRPASGAGELFFGEGSRLTVL.

The table lists this clone with a count of one. The J gene is TRBJ2-2, the V gene TRBV6-6; D call uncertain. CDR1 and CDR2 (germline): MNHNY, SVGAGI (reference sequence). There are 13 residues in the CDR3. Trimming left V 4 bases short and J 4 bases short, with 7 bases between. This CDR3 reads CASSLEVTGELFF. As DNA, the CDR3 is TGTGCCAGCAGTTTAGAGGTCACCGGGGAGCTGTTTTTT.

The gene calls are TRBV2 and TRBJ2-7, with 8 bases lining up with TRBD1. V lost 4 bases to trimming and J lost 3 bases; unmatched junction nucleotides: 8. Germline lookup yields CDR1 SNHLY and CDR2 FYNNEI. The length of the CDR3 is 15 residues. The CDR3 sequence: CASSGPRQGNYEQYF. DNA of the CDR3: TGTGCCAGCAGTGGACCTCGACAGGGGAACTACGAGCAGTACTTC.

The rearrangement links TRBV4-3 to TRBJ2-1, with 10 bases aligning to TRBD2. Germline-derived CDR1 and CDR2 are LGHNA and YSLEER. The CDR3 spans 17 residues. J gave up 2 bases and V 4 bases, and 8 bases lay outside the gene matches. The CDR3 bases are TGCGCCAGCAGCCCCTTCACAAGCGGGGGGGCCTACAATGAGCAGTTCTTC. It translates to CASSPFTSGGAYNEQFF.

The chain combines TRBV9 with TRBJ1-1; D gene uncertain. V was clipped by 3 bases and J by 2 bases, with 14 bases between them. The CDR3 is 15 residues long. Germline V gene lookup returns CDR1 SGDLS and CDR2 YYNGEE. The CDR3 sequence is CASSDKGGSNTEAFF. As DNA, the CDR3 is TGTGCCAGCAGCGACAAAGGAGGAAGCAACACTGAAGCTTTCTTT.

This clone turned up a few times. The chain combines TRBV6-4 with TRBJ2-2, with D possibly TRBD2 on 6 matching bases. Germline V CDR1 and CDR2: MRHNA, SNTAGT. This CDR3 is 13 amino acids long. Between the trimmed V and J ends, which lost 3 bases and 5 bases, there was a span of 7 bases. The CDR3 DNA sequence: TGTGCCAGCAGTGATCGGGAGACCGGGGAGCTGTTTTTT. This gives the protein CASSDRETGELFF.

The gene calls are TRBV10-3 and TRBJ2-7, with TRBD1 identical over 12 bases. The CDR3 totals 13 residues. V shed 10 bases, J shed 3 bases, and the junction held 4 bases outside the gene matches. Looked up from germline, CDR1 is ENHRY and CDR2 is SYGVKD. As DNA, the CDR3 is TGTGCCACCGGGACAGGGGGCTTCTACGAGCAGTACTTC. As protein: CATGTGGFYEQYF.

This chain connects TRBV9 to TRBJ2-5, with TRBD2 matching 9 bases. The CDR3 consists of 16 residues. Germline loops: CDR1 SGDLS, CDR2 YYNGEE. V dropped 0 bases and J dropped 2; count of bases not matched to a gene: 5. The DNA of the CDR3 is TGTGCCAGCAGCGTAGGTAGACTAGCGGCTCAAGAGACCCAGTACTTC. It translates to CASSVGRLAAQETQYF.

V and J are TRBV24-1 and TRBJ2-5, with D possibly being TRBD1 (7 bases). V was pared by 3 bases and J by 4 bases, with 14 bases between. In germline, CDR1 is KGHDR, CDR2 SFDVKD. The CDR3 extends over 15 amino acids. The DNA for the CDR3 is TGTGCCACCAGTGATCGGACAGGAGCGGGAGAGACCCAGTACTTC. It is translated as CATSDRTGAGETQYF.

In this sample, this clone turned up a few times. This rearrangement joins TRBV19 to TRBJ1-1; possible D gene TRBD1, 6 bases. Trimming stripped 3 bases from V and 4 bases from J, with 9 bases between. The germline V gene has CDR1 LNHDA and CDR2 SQIVND (reference sequence). CDR3 length equals 13 residues. CDR3 in DNA: TGTGCCAGTAGTATCCAACAGGGCACTGAAGCTTTCTTT. It codes for CASSIQQGTEAFF.

The V gene is TRBV4-3, the J gene TRBJ2-7; 7 bases fit TRBD1. J gave up 3 bases and V 1 base, and 21 bases lay outside the gene matches. This CDR3 region has 20 residues. CDR1 and CDR2 from the germline V gene are LGHNA and YSLEER. For the CDR3, the DNA is TGCGCCAGCAGCCAAGTCTGGGGACAGACCTCGTCCGTTTCTTTCTACGAGCAGTACTTC. This gives the protein CASSQVWGQTSSVSFYEQYF.